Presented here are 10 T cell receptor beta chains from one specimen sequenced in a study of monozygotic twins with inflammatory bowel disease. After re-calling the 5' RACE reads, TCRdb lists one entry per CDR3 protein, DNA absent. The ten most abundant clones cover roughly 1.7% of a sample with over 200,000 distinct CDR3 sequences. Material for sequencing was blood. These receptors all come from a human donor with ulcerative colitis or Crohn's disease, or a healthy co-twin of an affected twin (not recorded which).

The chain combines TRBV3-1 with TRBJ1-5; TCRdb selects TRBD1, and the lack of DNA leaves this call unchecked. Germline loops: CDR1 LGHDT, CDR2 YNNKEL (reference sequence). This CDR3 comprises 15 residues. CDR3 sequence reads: CASSLTGSSNQPQHF.

The CDR3 reads CSAPSASGGLSYNEQFF. This chain joins TRBV20-1 and TRBJ2-1; the TCRdb call, TRBD1, lacks DNA for checking. The germline V gene has CDR1 DFQATT and CDR2 SNEGSKA (reference sequence). This CDR3 is 17 amino acids long.

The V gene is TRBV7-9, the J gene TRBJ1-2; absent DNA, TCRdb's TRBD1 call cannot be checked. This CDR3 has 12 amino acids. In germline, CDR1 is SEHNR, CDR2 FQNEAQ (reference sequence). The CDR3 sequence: CASSSTGDGYTF.

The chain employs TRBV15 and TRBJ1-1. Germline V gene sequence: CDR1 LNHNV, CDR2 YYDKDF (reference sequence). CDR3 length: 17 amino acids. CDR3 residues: CATSRGLMGSLNTEAFF.

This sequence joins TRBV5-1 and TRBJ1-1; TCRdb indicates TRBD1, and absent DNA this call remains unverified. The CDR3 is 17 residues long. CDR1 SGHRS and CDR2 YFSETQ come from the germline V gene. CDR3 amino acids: CASSLAAGQGANTEAFF.

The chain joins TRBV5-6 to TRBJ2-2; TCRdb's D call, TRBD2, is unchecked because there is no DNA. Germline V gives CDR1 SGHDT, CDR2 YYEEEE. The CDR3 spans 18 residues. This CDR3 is CASSLIRPSGGDTGELFF.

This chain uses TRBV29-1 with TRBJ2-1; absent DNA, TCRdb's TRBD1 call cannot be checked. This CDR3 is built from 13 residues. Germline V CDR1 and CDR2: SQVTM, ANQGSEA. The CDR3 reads CSVDAQGRHEQFF.

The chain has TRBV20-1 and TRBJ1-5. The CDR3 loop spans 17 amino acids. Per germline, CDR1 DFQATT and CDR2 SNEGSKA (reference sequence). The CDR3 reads CSASSGQGTYSNQPQHF.

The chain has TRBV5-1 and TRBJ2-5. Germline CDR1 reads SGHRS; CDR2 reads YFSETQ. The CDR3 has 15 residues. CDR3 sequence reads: CASSPLTDRMETQYF.

The CDR3 region is CASSLVTFLNTEAFF. This chain links TRBV5-1 with TRBJ1-1. The CDR3 has 15 amino acids. Germline CDR1 is SGHRS and CDR2 is YFSETQ. Drawing the rest from reference TRBV5-1 and TRBJ1-1, the complete variable domain is KAGVTQTPRYLIKTRGQQVTLSCSPISGHRSVSWYQQTPGQGLQFLFEYFSETQRNKGNFPGRFSGRQFSNSRSEMNVSTLELGDSALYLCASSLVTFLNTEAFFGQGTRLTVV.